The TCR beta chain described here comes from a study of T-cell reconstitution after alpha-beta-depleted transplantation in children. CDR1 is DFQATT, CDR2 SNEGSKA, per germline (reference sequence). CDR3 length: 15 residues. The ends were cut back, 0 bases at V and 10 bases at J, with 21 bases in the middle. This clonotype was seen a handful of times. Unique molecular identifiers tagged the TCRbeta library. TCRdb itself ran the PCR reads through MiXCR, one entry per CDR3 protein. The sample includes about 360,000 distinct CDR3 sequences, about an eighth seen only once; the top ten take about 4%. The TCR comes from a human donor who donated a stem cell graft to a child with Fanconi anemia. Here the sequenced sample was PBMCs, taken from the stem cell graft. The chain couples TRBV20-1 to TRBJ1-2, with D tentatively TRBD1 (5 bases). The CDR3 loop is CSARDWGGRASIYTF. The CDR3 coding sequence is TGCAGTGCTAGAGACTGGGGGGGACGGGCGAGTATCTACACCTTC.